A selection of T cell receptor beta chains follows, all from one sample in a study of cytomegalovirus exposure and HLA in healthy donors. Some clones are missing from TCRdb's copy, which holds only in-frame ones; the method was immunoSEQ multiplex PCR. The sample consists of under 300,000 clones, 92% of them appearing once. Sequenced: PBMCs. These receptors were obtained from a girl aged 2 to 10 in good health and CMV-seronegative. The CDR3 runs from the conserved cysteine through the conserved F or W. The D gene is left open where the match is weak. Rows may omit the clone size; those that give it use once, few, many or a size class.

cdr3_aa cdr3_nt j_call v_call clone_size d_call
CASSLAGETQYF TGTGCCAGCAGCTTGGCCGGGGAGACCCAGTACTTC TRBJ2-5 TRBV5-4 NA NA
CASSRTFRLAISSYEQYF TGTGCCAGCAGCCGTACTTTCAGACTAGCGATTAGCTCCTACGAGCAGTACTTC TRBJ2-7 TRBV5-6 NA TRBD2
CASSPGPGLAGDHEQYF TGTGCCAGCAGCCCTGGGCCAGGACTAGCGGGAGACCACGAGCAGTACTTC TRBJ2-7 TRBV7-9 NA TRBD2
CAREAGGRSTDTQYF TGTGCCAGAGAGGCGGGGGGTAGAAGCACAGATACGCAGTATTTT TRBJ2-3 TRBV2 NA TRBD2
CASGQGRAEAFF TGTGCCAGCGGGCAGGGGAGGGCTGAAGCTTTCTTT TRBJ1-1 TRBV5-4 once NA
CASSGAGTGRDGYTF TGCGCCAGCAGCGGAGCCGGGACAGGGAGGGATGGCTACACCTTC TRBJ1-2 TRBV5-1 once TRBD1
CATKQSTEAFF TGTGCCACCAAACAGAGTACTGAAGCTTTCTTT TRBJ1-1 TRBV27 NA NA
CASSSTSGGPNTGELFF TGTGCCAGCAGCTCAACGAGCGGGGGCCCGAACACCGGGGAGCTGTTTTTT TRBJ2-2 TRBV7-6 once TRBD2
CASSLGGNSPLHF TGTGCCAGCAGCTTAGGAGGGAATTCACCCCTCCACTTT TRBJ1-6 TRBV11-3 once NA
CASRDYRSTDTQYF TGTGCCAGCAGAGATTACCGGTCCACAGATACGCAGTATTTT TRBJ2-3 TRBV27 few NA
CASSHSTNEKLFF TGTGCCAGCAGTCACTCAACTAATGAAAAACTGTTTTTT TRBJ1-4 TRBV28 NA NA
CASSQWYSDRDSPGYGYTF TGTGCCAGCAGCCAATGGTACAGTGACAGGGATTCCCCTGGGTATGGCTACACCTTC TRBJ1-2 TRBV4-2 NA TRBD1
CASSSGTGGSGYTF TGTGCCAGCAGTAGTGGGACAGGGGGCTCTGGCTACACCTTC TRBJ1-2 TRBV6-1 NA TRBD1
CASDPGQGDYEQYF TGTGCTAGTGACCCGGGACAGGGAGACTACGAGCAGTACTTC TRBJ2-7 TRBV12-5 NA TRBD1
CASSLGQGEGDEQFF TGTGCCAGCAGCTTAGGACAGGGGGAGGGGGATGAGCAGTTCTTC TRBJ2-1 TRBV11-3 NA TRBD1
CASSFLDPYEQYF TGTGCCAGCAGCTTCTTAGATCCCTACGAGCAGTACTTC TRBJ2-7 TRBV13 NA NA
CSVETGGRGDTQYF TGCAGCGTAGAAACTGGAGGGAGGGGAGATACGCAGTATTTT TRBJ2-3 TRBV29-1 NA TRBD2
CASSSANEGNTEAFF TGTGCCAGCAGCTCCGCGAACGAGGGTAACACTGAAGCTTTCTTT TRBJ1-1 TRBV28 NA NA
CASSETSGTNEQFF TGCGCCAGCAGTGAAACTAGCGGGACGAATGAGCAGTTCTTC TRBJ2-1 TRBV10-1 NA TRBD2
CASSFLQGATSNQPQHF TGTGCCAGCAGCTTCTTACAGGGGGCGACGAGCAATCAGCCCCAGCATTTT TRBJ1-5 TRBV7-8 NA TRBD1
CSATTGIEQYF TGCAGTGCAACCACAGGGATCGAGCAGTACTTC TRBJ2-7 TRBV20-1 NA NA
CASSSGQGQENYGYTF TGTGCCAGCAGCTCCGGACAGGGACAGGAAAACTATGGCTACACCTTC TRBJ1-2 TRBV11-2 NA TRBD1
CAISELTGAYNEQFF TGTGCCATCAGTGAGCTGACAGGAGCCTACAATGAGCAGTTCTTC TRBJ2-1 TRBV10-3 once NA
CASSYSGTGNEKLFF TGTGCCAGCAGTTACTCCGGGACAGGGAATGAAAAACTGTTTTTT TRBJ1-4 TRBV6-5 once TRBD1
CASSVAASDVYEQYF TGTGCCAGCAGCGTAGCTGCTAGCGATGTCTACGAGCAGTACTTC TRBJ2-7 TRBV9 NA NA
CASSLRTGKGEQYF TGCGCCAGCAGCTTAAGGACAGGGAAAGGCGAGCAGTACTTC TRBJ2-7 TRBV5-1 NA TRBD1
CASSLGGASGSWTDTQYF TGTGCCAGCAGCTTGGGAGGCGCTAGCGGGAGTTGGACAGATACGCAGTATTTT TRBJ2-3 TRBV5-4 NA TRBD2
CASSTQGQHYEQYF TGTGCCAGTAGTACCCAGGGACAGCACTACGAGCAGTACTTC TRBJ2-7 TRBV19 NA TRBD1
CASSEAGNEKLFF TGTGCCAGCAGTGAAGCGGGCAATGAAAAACTGTTTTTT TRBJ1-4 TRBV2 NA NA
CASSLDSWSAQHF TGTGCCAGCAGCTTAGATAGTTGGTCCGCCCAGCATTTT TRBJ1-5 TRBV7-9 NA NA
CASSLWQGNNSPLHF TGTGCCAGCAGCTTATGGCAGGGAAATAATTCACCCCTCCACTTT TRBJ1-6 TRBV5-4 NA NA
CSAWTGVEQYF TGCAGTGCCTGGACAGGGGTCGAGCAGTACTTC TRBJ2-7 TRBV20-1 NA TRBD1
CATSRDSGSLNEQFF TGTGCCACCAGCAGAGATAGCGGGAGCCTCAATGAGCAGTTCTTC TRBJ2-1 TRBV15 NA TRBD2
CASSYSPYNEQFF TGTGCCAGCAGTTACTCTCCTTACAATGAGCAGTTCTTC TRBJ2-1 TRBV6-5 NA NA
CASSLTGPGDGYTF TGTGCCAGCAGCTTGACGGGACCGGGGGACGGCTACACCTTC TRBJ1-2 TRBV5-6 NA NA
CASSSSGGVGYGVYEQYF TGTGCCAGCAGCTCTAGCGGGGGGGTCGGTTACGGTGTTTACGAGCAGTACTTC TRBJ2-7 TRBV5-8 NA TRBD2
CASSYSSQRLYNEQFF TGTGCCAGCAGTTACTCGAGCCAGCGGCTATACAATGAGCAGTTCTTC TRBJ2-1 TRBV6-5 NA NA
CASSLGTGGTDTQYF TGTGCCAGCAGCTTAGGTACGGGGGGCACAGATACGCAGTATTTT TRBJ2-3 TRBV11-3 NA NA
CASSSGTDNSPLHF TGCGCCAGCAGTTCCGGGACAGATAATTCACCCCTCCACTTT TRBJ1-6 TRBV5-1 NA TRBD1
CASRPAGQSYEQYF TGTGCCAGCAGGCCGGCTGGACAGTCCTACGAGCAGTACTTC TRBJ2-7 TRBV5-5 NA NA
CASSFEVMDYEQYF TGTGCCAGCAGTTTCGAGGTTATGGACTACGAGCAGTACTTC TRBJ2-7 TRBV28 NA NA
CSVDRLAGDPGKTQYF TGCAGCGTTGATCGGCTAGCGGGAGACCCCGGAAAGACCCAGTACTTC TRBJ2-5 TRBV29-1 NA TRBD2
CASSLGDFNYGYTF TGTGCCAGCAGCTTGGGGGACTTTAACTATGGCTACACCTTC TRBJ1-2 TRBV5-6 NA NA
CASSPGQGGNQPQHF TGTGCCAGCAGCCCAGGACAGGGAGGCAATCAGCCCCAGCATTTT TRBJ1-5 TRBV7-9 NA TRBD1
CASSLGQGGDTEAFF TGTGCCAGCTCACTCGGACAGGGGGGGGACACTGAAGCTTTCTTT TRBJ1-1 TRBV18 NA TRBD1
CASSLRPGVEQYF TGTGCCAGCAGCCTACGACCCGGGGTCGAGCAGTACTTC TRBJ2-7 TRBV9 NA NA
CASSSRPGSRDEQFF TGTGCCAGCAGCTCCCGGCCTGGGTCCCGGGATGAGCAGTTCTTC TRBJ2-1 TRBV7-7 NA NA
CASSNPQGQGVYLAKNIQYF TGCGCCAGCAGTAACCCCCAGGGACAGGGGGTATATTTAGCCAAAAACATTCAGTACTTC TRBJ2-4 TRBV5-1 NA TRBD1
CAGSGLNTEAFF TGTGCCGGTTCAGGGTTGAACACTGAAGCTTTCTTT TRBJ1-1 TRBV19 NA NA
CARVQGTTNEQYF TGTGCCAGGGTACAGGGAACTACTAACGAGCAGTACTTC TRBJ2-7 TRBV25-1 once NA
CASSRGQGASYEQYF TGTGCCAGCAGCAGGGGACAGGGGGCGTCCTACGAGCAGTACTTC TRBJ2-7 TRBV7-2 NA TRBD1
CASSFETGLEAFF TGCGCCAGCAGCTTTGAAACAGGGCTCGAAGCTTTCTTT TRBJ1-1 TRBV5-1 once NA
CASSKAQGTEAFF TGTGCCAGCAGCAAAGCGCAGGGCACTGAAGCTTTCTTT TRBJ1-1 TRBV21-1 NA NA
CAISESGRSETQYF TGTGCCATCAGTGAAAGCGGGAGGTCGGAGACCCAGTACTTC TRBJ2-5 TRBV10-3 NA TRBD2
CSVYRDGYTF TGCAGCGTCTACCGGGATGGCTACACCTTC TRBJ1-2 TRBV29-1 NA NA